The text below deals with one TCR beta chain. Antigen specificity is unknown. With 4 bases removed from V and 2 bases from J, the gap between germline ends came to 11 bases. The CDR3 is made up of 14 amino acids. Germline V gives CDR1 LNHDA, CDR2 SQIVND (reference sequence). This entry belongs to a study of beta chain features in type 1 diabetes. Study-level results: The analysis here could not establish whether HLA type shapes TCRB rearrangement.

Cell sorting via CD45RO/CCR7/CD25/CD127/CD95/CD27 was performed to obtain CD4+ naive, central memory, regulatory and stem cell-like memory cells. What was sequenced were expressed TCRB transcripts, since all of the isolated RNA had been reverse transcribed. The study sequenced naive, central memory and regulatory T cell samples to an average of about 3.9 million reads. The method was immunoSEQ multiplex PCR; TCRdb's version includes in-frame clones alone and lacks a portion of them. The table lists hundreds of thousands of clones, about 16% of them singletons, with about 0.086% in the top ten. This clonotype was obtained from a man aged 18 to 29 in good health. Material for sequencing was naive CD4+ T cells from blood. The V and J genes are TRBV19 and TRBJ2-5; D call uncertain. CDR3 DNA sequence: TGTGCCAGTAGTACTAGAACTAAACAAGAGACCCAGTACTTC. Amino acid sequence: CASSTRTKQETQYF.